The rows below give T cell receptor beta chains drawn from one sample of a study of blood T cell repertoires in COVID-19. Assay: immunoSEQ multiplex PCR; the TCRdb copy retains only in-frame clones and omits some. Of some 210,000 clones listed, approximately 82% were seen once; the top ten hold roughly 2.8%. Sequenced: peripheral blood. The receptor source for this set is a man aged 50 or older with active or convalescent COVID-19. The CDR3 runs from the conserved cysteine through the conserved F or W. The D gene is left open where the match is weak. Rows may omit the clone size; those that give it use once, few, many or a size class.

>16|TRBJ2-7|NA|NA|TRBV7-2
TGTGCCAGCAGCCCTTCCTGGACTCGCAGCTCCTACGAGCAGTACTTC
CASSPSWTRSSYEQYF
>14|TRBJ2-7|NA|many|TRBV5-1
TGCGCCAGCAGCTTCAGGGGCGCCTCCTACGAGCAGTACTTC
CASSFRGASYEQYF
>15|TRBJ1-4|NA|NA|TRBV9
TGTGCCAGCAGCGGTCCTCAGGGCTCTAATGAAAAACTGTTTTTT
CASSGPQGSNEKLFF
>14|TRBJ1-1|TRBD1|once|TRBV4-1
TGCGCCAGCAGCCAAGGGACAGGGCCCACTGAAGCTTTCTTT
CASSQGTGPTEAFF
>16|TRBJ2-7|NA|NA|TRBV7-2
TGTGCCAGCAGCTTAGCCGGCGGGGTAAGCTCCTACGAGCAGTACTTC
CASSLAGGVSSYEQYF
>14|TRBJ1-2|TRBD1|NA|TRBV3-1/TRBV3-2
TGTGCCAGCAGGTTCAACAGGGGAAACGGCGGCTACACCTTC
CASRFNRGNGGYTF
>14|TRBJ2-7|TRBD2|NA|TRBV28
TGTGCCAGCAGCCGAAGCGGGGGGGTCCGCGAGCAGTACTTC
CASSRSGGVREQYF
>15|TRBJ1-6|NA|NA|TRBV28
TGTGCCACCGGGGACTTCCCGGCCTATAATTCACCCCTCCACTTT
CATGDFPAYNSPLHF
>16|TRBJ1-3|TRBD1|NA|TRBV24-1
TGTGCCACCAGCGTTACCAGGGGGCGATTTGGAAACACCATATATTTT
CATSVTRGRFGNTIYF
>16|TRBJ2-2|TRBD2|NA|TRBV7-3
TGTGCCAGCAGCCCCGCTGGCGGGAGCGGGACCGGGGAGCTGTTTTTT
CASSPAGGSGTGELFF
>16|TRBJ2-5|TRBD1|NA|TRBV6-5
TGTGCCAGCAGTTACTCGGGGACAGGACCGCAAGAGACCCAGTACTTC
CASSYSGTGPQETQYF
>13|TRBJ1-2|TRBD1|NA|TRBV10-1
TGCGCCAGCAGTGGCGGACAGGGCTCGGCACGGTCCTTC
CASSGGQGSARSF
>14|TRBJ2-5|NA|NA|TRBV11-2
TGTGCCAGCAGCTTGGACCGGGGGAAGGGGACCCAGTACTTC
CASSLDRGKGTQYF
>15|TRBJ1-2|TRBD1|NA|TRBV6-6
TGTGCCAGCAGCGACAGGGGACAGGGGGTCTTTGGCTACACCTTC
CASSDRGQGVFGYTF
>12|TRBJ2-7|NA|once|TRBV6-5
TGTGCCAGCAGTTACGGAGGGAACGAGCAGTACTTC
CASSYGGNEQYF
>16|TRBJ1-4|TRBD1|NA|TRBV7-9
TGTGCCAGCAGCTTGGGGGACAGGGGTTCGTTTGAAAAACTGTTTTTT
CASSLGDRGSFEKLFF
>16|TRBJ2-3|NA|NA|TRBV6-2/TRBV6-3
TGTGCCAGCAGTTACTCTCAGGCGGGATCGACAGATACGCAGTATTTT
CASSYSQAGSTDTQYF
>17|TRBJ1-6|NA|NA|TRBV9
TGTGCCAGCAGCGAAGGAGGGTGGCGGGGGCAAAATTCACCCCTCCACTTT
CASSEGGWRGQNSPLHF
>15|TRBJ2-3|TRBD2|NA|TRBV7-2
TGTGCCAGCAGCTCCTCGGGGGGACGCACAGATACGCAGTATTTT
CASSSSGGRTDTQYF
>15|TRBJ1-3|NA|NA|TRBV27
TGTGCCAGCAGTCGAGAGGCAGGGTCTGGAAACACCATATATTTT
CASSREAGSGNTIYF
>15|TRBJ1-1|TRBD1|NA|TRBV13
TGTGCCAGCAGCAGCAGGGGGCTAGAGAACACTGAAGCTTTCTTT
CASSSRGLENTEAFF
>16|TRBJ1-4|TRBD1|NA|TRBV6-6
TGTGCCAGCAGTTGGGCAGGGGGACCACCCAATGAAAAACTGTTTTTT
CASSWAGGPPNEKLFF